The entry that follows covers one T cell receptor (beta chain) sequence. The sample comes from a study of cytomegalovirus exposure and HLA in healthy donors. It was with 60 Vbeta and 13 Jbeta primers that the PCR ran. Assay: immunoSEQ multiplex PCR; the TCRdb copy retains only in-frame clones and omits some. The sample lists roughly 98,000 clones, 80% to 90% seen once, with less than 1.5% in the top ten. The CDR3 is 15 residues long. Between the trimmed V and J ends, which lost 2 bases and 3 bases, there was a span of 12 bases. Germline-derived CDR1 and CDR2 are MNHNY and SVGAGI (reference sequence). Likely unrecorded immune exposures existed in these nominally healthy donors.

The V call is TRBV6-6, the J call TRBJ2-3; TRBD1 is a possible D gene (6 bases). Sequenced material: PBMCs. The receptor was isolated from a man aged 40-50 years in good health and CMV-seronegative. CDR3 in amino acids: CASSYGLGATDTQYF. DNA for the CDR3: TGTGCCAGCAGTTACGGTCTGGGGGCAACAGATACGCAGTATTTT.